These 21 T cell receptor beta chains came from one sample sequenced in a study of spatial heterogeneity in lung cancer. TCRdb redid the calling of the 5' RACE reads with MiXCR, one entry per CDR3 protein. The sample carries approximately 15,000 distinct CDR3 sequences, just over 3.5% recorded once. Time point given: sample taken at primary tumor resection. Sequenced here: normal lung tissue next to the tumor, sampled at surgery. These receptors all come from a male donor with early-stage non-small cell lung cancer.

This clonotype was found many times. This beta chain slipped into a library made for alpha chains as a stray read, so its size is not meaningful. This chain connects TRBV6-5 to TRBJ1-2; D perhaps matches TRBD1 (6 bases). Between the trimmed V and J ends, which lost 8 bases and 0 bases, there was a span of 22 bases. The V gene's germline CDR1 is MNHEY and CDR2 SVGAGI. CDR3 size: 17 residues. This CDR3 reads CASGLRVWGHTNYGYTF. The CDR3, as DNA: TGTGCCAGCGGGTTGAGGGTGTGGGGACATACTAACTATGGCTACACCTTC.

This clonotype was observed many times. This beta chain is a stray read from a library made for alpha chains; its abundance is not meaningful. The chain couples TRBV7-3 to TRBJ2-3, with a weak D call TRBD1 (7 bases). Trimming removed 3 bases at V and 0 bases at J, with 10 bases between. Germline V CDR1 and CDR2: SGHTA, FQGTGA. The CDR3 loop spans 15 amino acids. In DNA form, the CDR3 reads TGTGCCAGCAGCTTTCAGGGGGGAAGCACAGATACGCAGTATTTT. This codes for CASSFQGGSTDTQYF.

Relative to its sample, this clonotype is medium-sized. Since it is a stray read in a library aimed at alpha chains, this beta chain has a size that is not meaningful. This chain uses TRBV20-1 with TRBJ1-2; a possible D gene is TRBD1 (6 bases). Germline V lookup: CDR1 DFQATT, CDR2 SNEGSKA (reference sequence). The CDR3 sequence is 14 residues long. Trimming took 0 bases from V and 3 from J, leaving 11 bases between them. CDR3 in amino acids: CSARDTGTDYGYTF. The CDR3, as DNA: TGCAGTGCTAGAGATACAGGGACCGACTATGGCTACACCTTC.

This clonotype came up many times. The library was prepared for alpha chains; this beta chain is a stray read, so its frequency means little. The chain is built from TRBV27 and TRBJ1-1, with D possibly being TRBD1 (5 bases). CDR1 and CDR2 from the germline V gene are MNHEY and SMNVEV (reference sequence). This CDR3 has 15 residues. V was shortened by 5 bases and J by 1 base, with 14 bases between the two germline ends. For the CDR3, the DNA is TGTGCCAGCAGTAGGATTGACAGCGGGAACACTGAAGCTTTCTTT. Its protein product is CASSRIDSGNTEAFF.

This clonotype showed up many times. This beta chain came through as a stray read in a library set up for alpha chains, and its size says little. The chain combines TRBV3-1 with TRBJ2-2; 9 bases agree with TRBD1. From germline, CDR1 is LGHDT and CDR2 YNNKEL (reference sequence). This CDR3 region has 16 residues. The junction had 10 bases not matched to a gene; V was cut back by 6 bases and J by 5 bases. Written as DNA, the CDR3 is TGTGCCAGCAGTCGTACAGGGGGCGAGCGGACCGGGGAGCTGTTTTTT. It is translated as CASSRTGGERTGELFF.

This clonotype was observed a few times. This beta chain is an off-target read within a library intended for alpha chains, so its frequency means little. The DNA for the CDR3 is TGTGCCAGCAGTCTCTACCGCGGGACCCAAGGGGAGACCCAGTACTTC. This translates into CASSLYRGTQGETQYF. V gene TRBV25-1 combines with J gene TRBJ2-5; D perhaps matches TRBD2 (6 bases). CDR1 and CDR2 from the germline V gene are MGHDK and SYGVNS. V was cut by 5 bases and J by 5 bases, with 21 bases left in between. CDR3 length equals 16 residues.

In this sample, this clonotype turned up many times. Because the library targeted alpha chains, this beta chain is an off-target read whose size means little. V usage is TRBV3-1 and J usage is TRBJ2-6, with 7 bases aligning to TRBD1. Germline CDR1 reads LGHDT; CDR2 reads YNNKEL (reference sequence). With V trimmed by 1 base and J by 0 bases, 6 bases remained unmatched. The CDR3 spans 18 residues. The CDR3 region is CASSQGGTVLSGANVLTF. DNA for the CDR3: TGTGCCAGCAGCCAAGGTGGGACAGTCCTCTCTGGGGCCAACGTCCTGACTTTC.

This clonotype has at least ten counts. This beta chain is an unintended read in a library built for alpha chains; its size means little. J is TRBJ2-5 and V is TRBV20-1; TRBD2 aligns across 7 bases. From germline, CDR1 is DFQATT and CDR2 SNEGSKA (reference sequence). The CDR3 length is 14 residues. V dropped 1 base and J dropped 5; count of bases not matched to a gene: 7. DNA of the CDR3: TGCAGTGCTAGAGCTCCCGGGGGGTGGGAGACCCAGTACTTC. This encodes CSARAPGGWETQYF.

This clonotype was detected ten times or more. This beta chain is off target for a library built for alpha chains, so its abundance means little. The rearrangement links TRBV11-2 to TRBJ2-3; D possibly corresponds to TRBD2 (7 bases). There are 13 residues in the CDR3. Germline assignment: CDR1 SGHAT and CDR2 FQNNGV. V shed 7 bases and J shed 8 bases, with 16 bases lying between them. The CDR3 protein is CASIPPGGLTQYF. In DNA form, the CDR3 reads TGTGCCAGCATCCCCCCCGGGGGGCTTACGCAGTATTTT.

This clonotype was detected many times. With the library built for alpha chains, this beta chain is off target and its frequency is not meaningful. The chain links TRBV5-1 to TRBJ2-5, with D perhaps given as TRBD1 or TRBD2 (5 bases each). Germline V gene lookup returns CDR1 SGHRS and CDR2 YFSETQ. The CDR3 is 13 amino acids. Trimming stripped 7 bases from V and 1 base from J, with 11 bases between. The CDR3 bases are TGCGCCAGCTCTGCCGGGGCCCAAGAGACCCAGTACTTC. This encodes CASSAGAQETQYF.

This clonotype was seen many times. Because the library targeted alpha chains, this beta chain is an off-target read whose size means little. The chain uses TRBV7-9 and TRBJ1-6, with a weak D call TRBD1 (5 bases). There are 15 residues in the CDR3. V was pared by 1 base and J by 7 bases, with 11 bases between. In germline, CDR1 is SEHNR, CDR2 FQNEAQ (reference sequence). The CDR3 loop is CASSLDSWGNSPLHF. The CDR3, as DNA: TGTGCCAGCAGCTTAGATAGTTGGGGGAATTCACCCCTCCACTTT.

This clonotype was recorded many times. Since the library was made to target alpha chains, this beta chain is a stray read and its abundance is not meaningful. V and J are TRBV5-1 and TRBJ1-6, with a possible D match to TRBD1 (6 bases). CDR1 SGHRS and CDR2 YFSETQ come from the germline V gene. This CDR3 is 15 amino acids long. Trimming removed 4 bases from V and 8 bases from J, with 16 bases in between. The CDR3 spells CASSVQGGVDSPLHF. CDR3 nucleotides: TGCGCCAGCAGCGTACAGGGAGGGGTGGATTCACCCCTCCACTTT.

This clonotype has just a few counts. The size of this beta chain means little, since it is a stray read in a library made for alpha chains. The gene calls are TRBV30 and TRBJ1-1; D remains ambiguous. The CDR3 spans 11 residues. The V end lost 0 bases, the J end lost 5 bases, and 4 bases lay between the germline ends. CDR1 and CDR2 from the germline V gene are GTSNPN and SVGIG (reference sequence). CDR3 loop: CAWSVGTEAFF. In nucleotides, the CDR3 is TGTGCCTGGAGTGTGGGGACTGAAGCTTTCTTT.

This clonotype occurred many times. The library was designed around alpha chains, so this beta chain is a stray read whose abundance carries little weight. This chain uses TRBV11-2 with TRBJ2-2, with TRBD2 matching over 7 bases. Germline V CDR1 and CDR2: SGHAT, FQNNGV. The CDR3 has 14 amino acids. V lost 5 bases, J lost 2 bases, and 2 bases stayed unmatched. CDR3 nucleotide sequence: TGTGCCAGCAGCCCGGGACTAAACACCGGGGAGCTGTTTTTT. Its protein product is CASSPGLNTGELFF.

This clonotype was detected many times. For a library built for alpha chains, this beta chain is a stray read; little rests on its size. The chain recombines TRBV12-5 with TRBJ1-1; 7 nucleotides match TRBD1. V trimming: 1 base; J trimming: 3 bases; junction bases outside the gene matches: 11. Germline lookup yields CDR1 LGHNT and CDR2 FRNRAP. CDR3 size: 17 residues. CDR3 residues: CASGLDKAGGRYTEAFF. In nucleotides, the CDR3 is TGTGCTAGTGGTTTGGACAAAGCAGGGGGGCGATACACTGAAGCTTTCTTT.

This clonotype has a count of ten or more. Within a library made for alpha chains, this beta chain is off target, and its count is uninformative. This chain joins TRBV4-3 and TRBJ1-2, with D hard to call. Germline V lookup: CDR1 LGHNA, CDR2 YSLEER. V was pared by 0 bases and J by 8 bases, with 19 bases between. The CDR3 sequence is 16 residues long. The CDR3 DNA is TGCGCCAGCAGCCAAGAGGCTGCTTCCAATCCCTCCGGCTACACCTTC. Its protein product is CASSQEAASNPSGYTF.

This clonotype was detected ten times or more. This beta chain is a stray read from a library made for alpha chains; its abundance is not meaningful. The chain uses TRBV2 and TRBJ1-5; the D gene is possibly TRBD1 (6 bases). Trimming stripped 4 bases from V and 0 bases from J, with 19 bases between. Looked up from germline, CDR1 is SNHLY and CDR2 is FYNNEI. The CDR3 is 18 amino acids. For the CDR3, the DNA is TGTGCCAGCAGTGTTAATCCCGGGACACGAGATAGCAATCAGCCCCAGCATTTT. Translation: CASSVNPGTRDSNQPQHF.

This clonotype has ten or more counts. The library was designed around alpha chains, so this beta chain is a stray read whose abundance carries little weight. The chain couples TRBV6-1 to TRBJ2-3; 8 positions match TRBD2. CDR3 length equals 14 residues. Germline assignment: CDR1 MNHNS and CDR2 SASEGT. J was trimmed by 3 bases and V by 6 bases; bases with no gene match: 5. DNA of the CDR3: TGTGCCAGCAGCGGGGGGGAGGGGACAGATACGCAGTATTTT. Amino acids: CASSGGEGTDTQYF.

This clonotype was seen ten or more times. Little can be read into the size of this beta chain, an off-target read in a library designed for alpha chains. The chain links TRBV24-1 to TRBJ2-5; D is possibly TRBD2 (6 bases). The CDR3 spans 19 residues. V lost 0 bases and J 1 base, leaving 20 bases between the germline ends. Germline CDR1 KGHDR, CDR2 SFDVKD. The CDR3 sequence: CATSDLHRSSAGSQETQYF. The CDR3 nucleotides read TGTGCCACCAGTGATTTGCATCGTAGCTCTGCGGGGTCCCAAGAGACCCAGTACTTC.

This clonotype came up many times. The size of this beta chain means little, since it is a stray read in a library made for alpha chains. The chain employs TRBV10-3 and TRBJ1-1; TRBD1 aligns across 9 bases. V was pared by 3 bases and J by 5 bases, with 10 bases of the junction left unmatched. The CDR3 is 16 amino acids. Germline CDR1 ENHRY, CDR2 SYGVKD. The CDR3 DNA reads TGTGCCATCAGTGAAGAGCCGGGACAGGGTAGGACTGAAGCTTTCTTT. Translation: CAISEEPGQGRTEAFF.

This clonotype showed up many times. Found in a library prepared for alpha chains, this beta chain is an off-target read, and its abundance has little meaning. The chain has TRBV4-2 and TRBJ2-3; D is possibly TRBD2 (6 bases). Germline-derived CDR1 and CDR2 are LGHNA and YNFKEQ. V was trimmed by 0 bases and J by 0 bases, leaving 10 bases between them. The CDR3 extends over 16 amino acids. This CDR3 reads CASSQEWTTSTDTQYF. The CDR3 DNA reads TGTGCCAGCAGCCAAGAATGGACTACCAGCACAGATACGCAGTATTTT.